The 23 T cell receptor beta chains below come from one sample, sequenced in a study of OX40 agonist ivuxolimab in advanced cancers. Using immunoSEQ multiplex PCR, the repertoire was profiled, and TCRdb retains in-frame clones only, with some absent. The data contain just over 60,000 clones, around 90% of them singletons. The sample in question was CD4+ or CD8+ T cells sorted from blood, obtained in a trial of the OX40 agonist ivuxolimab. Source of these receptors: an adult with an advanced solid tumor such as melanoma, head and neck, liver or kidney cancer.

This chain links TRBV4-2 with TRBJ2-1; tentatively, D is TRBD2 (6 bases). Germline CDR1 reads LGHNA; CDR2 reads YNFKEQ. Between the trimmed V and J ends, which lost 2 bases and 7 bases, there was a span of 15 bases. This CDR3 has 15 residues. DNA for the CDR3: TGTGCCAGCAGCCAACGGGACTCGGCCGGGAATGAGCAGTTCTTC. Translating it yields CASSQRDSAGNEQFF.

Worth noting for this clone: Without the conserved terminal phenylalanine or tryptophan, this CDR3 likely stems from a read error. No DNA is shown, since the ends of the CDR3 on it are uncertain; the CDR3 is the one TCRdb lists. This chain uses TRBV5-3 with TRBJ1-2; the DNA was not used to check the table's D call, TRBD1. TRBV5-3 belongs to the ORF category, with a function that is uncertain. Counting both end residues, the CDR3 totals 10 amino acids. The CDR3 protein is CAGMIRGRGK.

The V gene is TRBV5-4, the J gene TRBJ2-7, with 9 bases that match TRBD1. With 4 bases clipped from V and 6 bases from J, the junction kept 14 bases outside the gene matches. Germline values: CDR1 SGHNT, CDR2 YYREEE (reference sequence). The CDR3 contains 16 residues. DNA for the CDR3: TGTGCCAGCAGCCAGGGACAGGGTAGGCAGATCGGCGAGCAGTACTTC. This codes for CASSQGQGRQIGEQYF.

The chain joins TRBV14 to TRBJ2-1; TRBD2 agrees at 10 bases. V trimming: 4 bases; J trimming: 2 bases; junction bases outside the gene matches: 2. This CDR3 has 15 residues. Germline lookup yields CDR1 SGHDN and CDR2 FVKESK. The CDR3 is CASSRGLAAYNEQFF. CDR3 sequence (DNA): TGTGCCAGCAGCCGAGGACTAGCGGCCTACAATGAGCAGTTCTTC.

The J gene is TRBJ2-2, the V gene TRBV4-2; 10 bases map to TRBD2. CDR1 is LGHNA, CDR2 YNFKEQ, per germline. The CDR3 runs 17 residues. V was clipped by 6 bases and J by 0 bases; unmatched bases: 7. CDR3 sequence (DNA): TGTGCCAGCAGTAGGCTAGCGGGGGCCACGAACACCGGGGAGCTGTTTTTT. Amino acid sequence: CASSRLAGATNTGELFF.

The chain couples TRBV6-6 to TRBJ1-5, with D perhaps matching TRBD1 (6 bases). The germline V and J ends were trimmed by 2 bases and 0 bases, with 11 bases remaining between them. This CDR3 spans 16 amino acids. Germline values: CDR1 MNHNY, CDR2 SVGAGI (reference sequence). DNA of the CDR3: TGTGCCAGCAGTTACCTACGACAGGATAGCAATCAGCCCCAGCATTTT. The encoded protein is CASSYLRQDSNQPQHF.

CDR3 DNA: TGTGCCAGCAGAATAGGCTCTAGCGGGAGGATCCAAGAGACCCAGTACTTC. Translated: CASRIGSSGRIQETQYF. The V gene is TRBV27, the J gene TRBJ2-5; TRBD2 aligns across 11 bases. The ends lost 6 bases at V and 1 base at J; junction bases unmatched: 10. The CDR3 is 17 residues long. Looked up from germline, CDR1 is MNHEY and CDR2 is SMNVEV (reference sequence).

This rearrangement joins TRBV6-4 to TRBJ1-5, with no clear D. The V end was cut by 9 bases, the J end by 0 bases, with 9 bases between. Germline CDR1 reads MRHNA; CDR2 reads SNTAGT. The CDR3 loop spans 13 amino acids. Here the CDR3 DNA reads TGTGCCAGGAAAAGACTTAGCAATCAGCCCCAGCATTTT. Its translation is CARKRLSNQPQHF.

This chain uses TRBV20-1 with TRBJ2-5; D unclear. CDR3 length: 11 residues. Trimming shortened V by 4 bases and J by 5 bases, and 8 bases separated the two germline ends. CDR1 DFQATT and CDR2 SNEGSKA come from the germline V gene (reference sequence). The chain's CDR3 is CSANVGETQYF. CDR3 in DNA: TGCAGTGCTAATGTGGGTGAGACCCAGTACTTC.

V is TRBV18 and J is TRBJ2-3, with 8 positions matching TRBD1. Germline V gene data show CDR1 as KGHSH and CDR2 as LQKENI. The CDR3 length is 16 residues. J was trimmed by 5 bases and V by 6 bases; bases with no gene match: 13. The CDR3 loop is CASSLQATGAGDTQYF. The CDR3 DNA is TGTGCCAGCTCCTTACAAGCGACAGGGGCAGGAGATACGCAGTATTTT.

The V gene is TRBV7-3, the J gene TRBJ2-1, with a weak D call TRBD2 (7 bases). This CDR3 contains 16 residues. Trimming removed 1 base from V and 8 bases from J, with 18 bases in between. Germline assignment: CDR1 SGHTA and CDR2 FQGTGA. The DNA for the CDR3 is TGTGCCAGCAGCTTAAAAGGGGCGGGGGCGCGCCATGAGCAGTTCTTC. Translation gives CASSLKGAGARHEQFF.

This clone came up a few times. The genes are TRBV19 and TRBJ1-2, with 11 bases that match TRBD1. Germline-derived CDR1 and CDR2 are LNHDA and SQIVND (reference sequence). V gave up 6 bases and J gave up 3 bases; unmatched junction bases: 6. The CDR3 consists of 15 residues. This CDR3 is CASRPLGQGDYGYTF. The CDR3 DNA reads as TGTGCCAGTAGGCCCTTGGGACAGGGGGACTATGGCTACACCTTC.

The J gene is TRBJ2-1, the V gene TRBV6-1; 8 bases map to TRBD2. Trimming at V came to 2 bases and at J to 4 bases, leaving 7 bases not matched to a gene. The germline CDR1 and CDR2 sequences are MNHNS and SASEGT. The CDR3 totals 16 residues. The CDR3 nucleotides read TGTGCCAGCAGTGAAACTCGATTAGCGGGGTACAATGAGCAGTTCTTC. It encodes CASSETRLAGYNEQFF.

The CDR3 spells CASSSGPLGGETQYF. CDR3 nucleotides: TGTGCCAGCAGCTCGGGACCGCTAGGCGGTGAGACCCAGTACTTC. The chain recombines TRBV2 with TRBJ2-5; tentatively, D is TRBD1 or TRBD2 (5 bases each). The CDR3 is made up of 15 amino acids. From germline, CDR1 is SNHLY and CDR2 FYNNEI. Trimming stripped 6 bases from V and 5 bases from J, with 19 bases between. Using reference TRBV2 and TRBJ2-5 for the parts outside the CDR3, the full variable domain is EPEVTQTPSHQVTQMGQEVILRCVPISNHLYFYWYRQILGQKVEFLVSFYNNEISEKSEIFDDQFSVERPDGSNFTLKIRSTKLEDSAMYFCASSSGPLGGETQYFGPGTRLLVL.

This rearrangement joins TRBV18 to TRBJ2-1; 7 nucleotides agree with TRBD1. The CDR3 sequence is 15 residues long. Germline CDR1 is KGHSH and CDR2 is LQKENI. Trimming cost V 3 bases and J 0 bases; bases outside gene matches: 2. The CDR3 DNA reads TGTGCCAGCTCACCGGGACAGAGCTCCTACAATGAGCAGTTCTTC. Translating gives CASSPGQSSYNEQFF.

V and J are TRBV9 and TRBJ2-1, with D tentatively TRBD2 (5 bases). Trimming shortened V by 2 bases and J by 7 bases, and 13 bases separated the two germline ends. The CDR3 has 14 amino acids. CDR1 and CDR2 (germline): SGDLS, YYNGEE. As DNA, the CDR3 is TGTGCCAGCAGCGTTCTGTACACGGGGAATGAGCAGTTCTTC. As protein: CASSVLYTGNEQFF.

The genes are TRBV5-8 and TRBJ2-3; 15 nucleotides match TRBD2. V lost 0 bases to trimming and J lost 4 bases; unmatched junction nucleotides: 6. The CDR3 is 18 amino acids. Germline CDR1 and CDR2: SGHTS and YDEGEE. The CDR3 protein is CASSLVGLAGGLADTQYF. CDR3 DNA sequence: TGTGCCAGCAGCTTGGTGGGACTAGCGGGGGGCCTCGCAGATACGCAGTATTTT.

The chain carries TRBV6-1 and TRBJ1-2; D ambiguous. There are 15 residues in the CDR3. V dropped 6 bases and J dropped 1 base, with 15 bases sitting between them. Looked up from germline, CDR1 is MNHNS and CDR2 is SASEGT. In DNA, the CDR3 is TGTGCCAGCAGATACGAAGCCCCTAATAACTATGGCTACACCTTC. It yields the protein CASRYEAPNNYGYTF.

V is TRBV19 and J is TRBJ2-4; 9 bases are shared with TRBD2. The ends lost 8 bases at V and 6 bases at J; junction bases unmatched: 5. From germline, CDR1 is LNHDA and CDR2 SQIVND (reference sequence). The CDR3 loop spans 13 amino acids. CDR3 loop: CASSSGDRNIQYF. CDR3 nucleotide sequence: TGTGCCAGTTCTAGCGGGGATCGAAACATTCAGTACTTC.

This chain uses TRBV10-2 with TRBJ2-7, with 7 nucleotides matching TRBD1. The CDR3 spans 15 residues. V gave up 5 bases and J gave up 1 base; unmatched junction bases: 8. Germline loops: CDR1 WSHSY, CDR2 SAAADI. The DNA for the CDR3 is TGCGCCAGCAGTCCGACAGGGAAATCATCCTACGAGCAGTACTTC. Protein sequence: CASSPTGKSSYEQYF.

The chain combines TRBV5-6 with TRBJ1-5; 9 bases fit TRBD1. The germline V gene has CDR1 SGHDT and CDR2 YYEEEE. Unmatched junction bases numbered 5, after V lost 6 bases and J lost 1 base. The CDR3 has 15 amino acids. The CDR3 sequence is CASTTGTGSNQPQHF. CDR3 DNA: TGTGCCAGCACCACCGGGACAGGGAGCAATCAGCCCCAGCATTTT.

This rearrangement joins TRBV14 to TRBJ1-1; D may be TRBD1 (6 bases). This CDR3 comprises 19 residues. Trimming cost V 0 bases and J 4 bases, with 24 bases left between them. Germline CDR1 and CDR2: SGHDN and FVKESK. This chain's CDR3 is CASSQEGLRGGPGSTEAFF. CDR3 DNA: TGTGCCAGCAGCCAAGAGGGGTTGAGGGGGGGTCCCGGAAGCACTGAAGCTTTCTTT.

The chain combines TRBV11-3 with TRBJ2-3; D ambiguous. Between the trimmed V and J ends, which lost 5 bases and 6 bases, there was a span of 9 bases. This CDR3 has 12 residues. CDR1 SGHNT and CDR2 YENEEA come from the germline V gene. Here the CDR3 reads CASSLNYDTQYF. CDR3 bases: TGTGCCAGCAGCCTAAACTACGATACGCAGTATTTT. The full variable domain, with the rest looked up from reference TRBV11-3 and TRBJ2-3, is EAGVVQSPRYKIIEKKQPVAFWCNPISGHNTLYWYLQNLGQGPELLIRYENEEAVDDSQLPKDRFSAERLKGVDSTLKIQPAELGDSAVYLCASSLNYDTQYFGPGTRLTVL.